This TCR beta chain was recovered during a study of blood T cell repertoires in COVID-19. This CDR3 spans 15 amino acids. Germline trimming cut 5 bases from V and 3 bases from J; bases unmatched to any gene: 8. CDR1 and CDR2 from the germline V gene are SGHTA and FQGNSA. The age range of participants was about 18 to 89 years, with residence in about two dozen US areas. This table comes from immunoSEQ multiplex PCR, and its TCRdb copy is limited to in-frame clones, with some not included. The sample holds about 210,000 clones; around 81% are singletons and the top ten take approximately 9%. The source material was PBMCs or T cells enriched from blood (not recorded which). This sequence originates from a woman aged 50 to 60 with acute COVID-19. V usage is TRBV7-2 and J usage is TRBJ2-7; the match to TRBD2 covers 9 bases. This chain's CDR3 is CASSPVSGGNYEQYF. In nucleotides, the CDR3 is TGTGCCAGCAGCCCAGTTAGCGGGGGTAACTACGAGCAGTACTTC.